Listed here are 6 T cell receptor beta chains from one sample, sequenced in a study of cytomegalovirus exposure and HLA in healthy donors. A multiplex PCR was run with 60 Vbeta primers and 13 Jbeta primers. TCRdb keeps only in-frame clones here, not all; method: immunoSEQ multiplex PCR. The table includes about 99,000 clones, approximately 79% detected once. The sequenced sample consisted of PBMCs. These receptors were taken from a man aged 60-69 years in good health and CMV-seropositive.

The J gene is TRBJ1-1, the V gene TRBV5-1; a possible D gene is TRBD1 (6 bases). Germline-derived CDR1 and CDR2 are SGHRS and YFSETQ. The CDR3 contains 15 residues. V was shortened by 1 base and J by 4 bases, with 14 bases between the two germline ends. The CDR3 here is CASSLQGRGGTEAFF. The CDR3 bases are TGCGCCAGCAGCTTGCAAGGCAGGGGTGGCACTGAAGCTTTCTTT.

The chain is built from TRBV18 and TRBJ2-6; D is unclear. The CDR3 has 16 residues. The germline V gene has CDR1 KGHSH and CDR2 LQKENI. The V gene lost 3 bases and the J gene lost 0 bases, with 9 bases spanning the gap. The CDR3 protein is CASSPPGSSGANVLTF. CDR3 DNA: TGTGCCAGCTCACCCCCGGGTTCCTCTGGGGCCAACGTCCTGACTTTC.

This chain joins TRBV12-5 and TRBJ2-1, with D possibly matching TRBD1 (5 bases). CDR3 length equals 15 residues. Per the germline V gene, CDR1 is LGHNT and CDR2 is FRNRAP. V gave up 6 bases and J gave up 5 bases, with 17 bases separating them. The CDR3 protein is CASGQGASWNNEQFF. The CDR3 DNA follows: TGTGCTAGTGGACAAGGGGCGTCTTGGAACAATGAGCAGTTCTTC.

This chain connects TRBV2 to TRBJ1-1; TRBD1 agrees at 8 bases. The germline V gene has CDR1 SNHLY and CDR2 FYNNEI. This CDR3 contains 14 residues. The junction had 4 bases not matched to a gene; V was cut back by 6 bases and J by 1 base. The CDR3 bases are TGTGCCAGCAGCTCCACAGGGGGGAACACTGAAGCTTTCTTT. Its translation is CASSSTGGNTEAFF.

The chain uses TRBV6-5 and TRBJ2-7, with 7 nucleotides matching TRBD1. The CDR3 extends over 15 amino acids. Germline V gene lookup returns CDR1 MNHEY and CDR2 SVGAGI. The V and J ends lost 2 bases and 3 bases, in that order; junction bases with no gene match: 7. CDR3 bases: TGTGCCAGCAGTTACGGGACAGCTGCGGGCTACGAGCAGTACTTC. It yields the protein CASSYGTAAGYEQYF.

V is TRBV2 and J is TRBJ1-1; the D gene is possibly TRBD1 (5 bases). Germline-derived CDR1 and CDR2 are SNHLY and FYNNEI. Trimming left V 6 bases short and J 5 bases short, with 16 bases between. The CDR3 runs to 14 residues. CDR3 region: CASRGGVGGTEAFF. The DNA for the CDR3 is TGTGCCAGCAGGGGGGGGGTGGGTGGAACTGAAGCTTTCTTT.